This entry lists 30 T cell receptor beta chains sequenced from one sample in a study of blood T cell repertoires in COVID-19. Sequencing was performed with immunoSEQ multiplex PCR; in TCRdb, only in-frame clones are kept and a portion is missing. The table has 150,000 to 250,000 clones, roughly 84% seen once. Sequencing was performed on PBMCs or T cells enriched from blood (not recorded which). The receptors come from a man aged 35-49 years who had recovered from COVID-19.

This chain joins TRBV7-2 and TRBJ2-1, with 9 bases matching TRBD2. CDR1 and CDR2 from the germline V gene are SGHTA and FQGNSA. The CDR3 spans 14 residues. The junction had 4 bases not matched to a gene; V was cut back by 5 bases and J by 5 bases. The CDR3 protein is CASSPGLANNEQFF. The CDR3 DNA sequence: TGTGCCAGCAGCCCAGGACTAGCGAACAATGAGCAGTTCTTC.

V is TRBV5-6 and J is TRBJ2-1, with no clear D. The CDR3 contains 15 residues. V was cut by 6 bases and J by 0 bases, with 13 bases left in between. Germline V gene lookup returns CDR1 SGHDT and CDR2 YYEEEE. CDR3 residues: CASMGSRASYNEQFF. DNA for the CDR3: TGTGCCAGCATGGGCAGCCGAGCCTCCTACAATGAGCAGTTCTTC.

This clone has just a few counts. This rearrangement joins TRBV7-2 to TRBJ1-2, with D possibly being TRBD1 (6 bases). Trimming removed 5 bases from V and 7 bases from J, with 14 bases in between. CDR1 and CDR2 from the germline V gene are SGHTA and FQGNSA. This CDR3 has 13 residues. In DNA form, the CDR3 reads TGTGCCAGCAGCCGTACAGGGTATGGTGGCTACACCTTC. It encodes CASSRTGYGGYTF.

This clone was seen once. V usage is TRBV3-1 (or the pseudogene TRBV3-2) and J usage is TRBJ2-5, with 10 bases fitting TRBD2. There are 19 residues in the CDR3. Germline loops: CDR1 LGHDT, CDR2 YNNKEL (reference sequence). Trimming took 0 bases from V and 4 from J; bases not matched to a gene: 14. The CDR3 protein is CASSQDPPWLAGAPETQYF. For the CDR3, the DNA is TGTGCCAGCAGCCAAGACCCCCCCTGGCTAGCGGGGGCCCCAGAGACCCAGTACTTC.

The chain has TRBV19 and TRBJ1-5, with D possibly matching TRBD1 (6 bases). Germline-derived CDR1 and CDR2 are LNHDA and SQIVND (reference sequence). V was pared by 2 bases and J by 0 bases, with 11 bases between. CDR3 length equals 16 residues. CDR3 region: CASSIFSGDSNQPQHF. For the CDR3, the DNA is TGTGCCAGTAGTATATTCTCAGGGGATAGCAATCAGCCCCAGCATTTT.

The chain uses TRBV5-8 and TRBJ1-4, with a possible D match to TRBD1 (6 bases). Germline V CDR1 and CDR2: SGHTS, YDEGEE. The CDR3 has 15 residues. With 5 bases removed from V and 1 base from J, the gap between germline ends came to 12 bases. The CDR3 DNA reads TGTGCCAGCAGTGTGGGGGGGCGAACTAATGAAAAACTGTTTTTT. Protein product: CASSVGGRTNEKLFF.

V gene TRBV11-2 combines with J gene TRBJ2-5; D is ambiguous. The V end was cut by 5 bases, the J end by 2 bases, with 3 bases between. This CDR3 has 11 amino acids. Germline V gene lookup returns CDR1 SGHAT and CDR2 FQNNGV. Here the CDR3 reads CASSQQETQYF. The CDR3 DNA sequence: TGTGCCAGCAGCCAACAAGAGACCCAGTACTTC.

The chain has TRBV10-1 and TRBJ1-1; possibly TRBD1 for D (5 bases). Looked up from germline, CDR1 is WNHNN and CDR2 is SYGVQD (reference sequence). CDR3 length: 15 residues. V dropped 7 bases and J dropped 4 bases, with 19 bases sitting between them. Here the CDR3 DNA reads TGCGCCAGCACCAAAAGGGAGGGGAGTGGCACTGAAGCTTTCTTT. Translation: CASTKREGSGTEAFF.

This chain connects TRBV28 to TRBJ1-3; D is unresolved. The V gene's germline CDR1 is MDHEN and CDR2 SYDVKM. This CDR3 has 16 amino acids. The germline V and J ends were trimmed by 1 base and 0 bases, with 10 bases remaining between them. DNA of the CDR3: TGTGCCAGCAGTTTATCCCCACGAGTCTCTGGAAACACCATATATTTT. It specifies CASSLSPRVSGNTIYF.

The gene calls are TRBV29-1 and TRBJ1-3, with 7 bases aligning to TRBD1. CDR1 and CDR2 from the germline V gene are SQVTM and ANQGSEA. V dropped 4 bases and J dropped 0; count of bases not matched to a gene: 9. The CDR3 covers 16 residues. The CDR3 bases are TGCAGCGTTGCGGTCAGGGACAGCAGCTCTGGAAACACCATATATTTT. It encodes CSVAVRDSSSGNTIYF.

A single count supports this clone. The V call is TRBV6-2 or TRBV6-3, the J call TRBJ1-1; D is unclear. The V and J ends lost 4 bases and 1 base respectively, with 7 bases between them. The CDR3 spans 13 residues. Germline CDR1 and CDR2: MNHEY and SVGEGT. CDR3 protein: CASSSLGNTEAFF. The CDR3 DNA reads as TGTGCCAGCAGTTCCCTCGGGAACACTGAAGCTTTCTTT.

The chain is built from TRBV19 and TRBJ1-5; D unresolved. V was pared by 5 bases and J by 7 bases, with 12 bases between. This CDR3 has 13 amino acids. Germline values: CDR1 LNHDA, CDR2 SQIVND (reference sequence). The CDR3 region is CASSSRESQPQHF. The CDR3 DNA sequence: TGTGCCAGTAGTTCGAGGGAGTCCCAGCCCCAGCATTTT. Supplemented by reference TRBV19 and TRBJ1-5, the full variable domain reads DGGITQSPKYLFRKEGQNVTLSCEQNLNHDAMYWYRQDPGQGLRLIYYSQIVNDFQKGDIAEGYSVSREKKESFPLTVTSAQKNPTAFYLCASSSRESQPQHFGDGTRLSIL.

This rearrangement joins TRBV5-4 to TRBJ1-4; 7 bases align to TRBD1. This CDR3 region has 15 residues. Looked up from germline, CDR1 is SGHNT and CDR2 is YYREEE (reference sequence). V gave up 5 bases and J gave up 8 bases; unmatched junction bases: 12. CDR3 nucleotides: TGTGCCAGCAGTAAAACAGGGGAGTATGAGGAAAAACTGTTTTTT. The encoded protein is CASSKTGEYEEKLFF.

V gene TRBV28 combines with J gene TRBJ2-7; a possible D gene is TRBD2 (6 bases). Germline CDR1 and CDR2: MDHEN and SYDVKM. There are 14 residues in the CDR3. Trimming removed 7 bases at V and 6 bases at J, with 19 bases between. The DNA for the CDR3 is TGTGCCAGCACCCTGGGGACCGGAGGGGTCGAGCAGTACTTC. This gives the protein CASTLGTGGVEQYF.

This clone was seen a few times. V is TRBV30 and J is TRBJ1-2; 8 positions agree with TRBD1. This CDR3 contains 15 residues. Germline trimming cut 6 bases from V and 5 bases from J; bases unmatched to any gene: 14. Germline V CDR1 and CDR2: GTSNPN, SVGIG (reference sequence). This CDR3 reads CACSTGGYRWYGYTF. CDR3 coding DNA: TGTGCCTGCAGTACAGGGGGGTACCGGTGGTATGGCTACACCTTC. The full variable domain, completed using reference TRBV30 and TRBJ1-2, is SQTIHQWPATLVQPVGSPLSLECTVEGTSNPNLYWYRQAAGRGLQLLFYSVGIGQISSEVPQNLSASRPQDRQFILSSKKLLLSDSGFYLCACSTGGYRWYGYTFGSGTRLTVV.

The gene calls are TRBV30 and TRBJ1-5, with D tentatively TRBD1 (6 bases). Germline V gives CDR1 GTSNPN, CDR2 SVGIG (reference sequence). Deletions cut 1 base from V and 1 base from J, with 17 bases between. The CDR3 runs 17 residues. CDR3 sequence reads: CAWSEANNRASNQPQHF. CDR3 coding DNA: TGTGCCTGGAGTGAAGCGAACAACAGGGCGAGCAATCAGCCCCAGCATTTT.

The rearrangement links TRBV3-1 (or the pseudogene TRBV3-2) to TRBJ2-1, with 10 positions matching TRBD2. The CDR3 runs to 13 residues. The germline gives CDR1 LGHDT, CDR2 YNNKEL (reference sequence). V lost 7 bases to trimming and J lost 5 bases; unmatched junction nucleotides: 2. CDR3 protein: CASKRGGNNEQFF. CDR3 nucleotide sequence: TGTGCCAGCAAGCGGGGGGGAAACAATGAGCAGTTCTTC.

J is TRBJ1-1 and V is TRBV5-4; 9 bases are a match to TRBD1. This CDR3 has 15 residues. Germline assignment: CDR1 SGHNT and CDR2 YYREEE (reference sequence). V shed 4 bases, J shed 4 bases, and the junction held 8 bases outside the gene matches. CDR3 nucleotide sequence: TGTGCCAGCAGCCCGGGACAGGGTTTGATCACTGAAGCTTTCTTT. Translation: CASSPGQGLITEAFF.

This clone was seen more than once but under ten times. This CDR3 reads CAWVGAATNEKLFF. The CDR3 DNA reads TGTGCCTGGGTTGGGGCAGCAACTAATGAAAAACTGTTTTTT. The V gene is TRBV30, the J gene TRBJ1-4; TRBD1 is a possible D gene (5 bases). V lost 5 bases and J 0 bases, leaving 10 bases between the germline ends. Germline CDR1 reads GTSNPN; CDR2 reads SVGIG (reference sequence). The CDR3 covers 14 residues.

The genes are TRBV6-6 and TRBJ2-5, with 7 bases fitting TRBD2. V dropped 5 bases and J dropped 2; count of bases not matched to a gene: 11. The CDR3 has 16 residues. Germline CDR1 and CDR2: MNHNY and SVGAGI (reference sequence). The CDR3 bases are TGTGCCAGCAGTCCCCGGGTAGCGGGTGATCAAGAGACCCAGTACTTC. This gives the protein CASSPRVAGDQETQYF.

The gene calls are TRBV2 and TRBJ2-2; D remains unclear. There are 15 residues in the CDR3. Looked up from germline, CDR1 is SNHLY and CDR2 is FYNNEI. The V and J ends lost 7 bases and 8 bases respectively, with 20 bases between them. This CDR3 reads CASINQVPRSGELFF. CDR3 in DNA: TGTGCCAGCATCAACCAGGTCCCTCGGTCAGGGGAGCTGTTTTTT.

This chain connects TRBV29-1 to TRBJ1-1; D gene uncertain. CDR1 is SQVTM, CDR2 ANQGSEA, per germline. This CDR3 spans 13 amino acids. The germline V and J ends were trimmed by 0 bases and 1 base, with 6 bases remaining between them. The CDR3, as DNA: TGCAGCGTTGAAGATCCCTGGAACACTGAAGCTTTCTTT. Its translation: CSVEDPWNTEAFF.

The chain recombines TRBV3-1 (or the pseudogene TRBV3-2) with TRBJ2-7; a possible D gene is TRBD1 (6 bases). V lost 1 base, J lost 3 bases, and 10 bases lay in between. The length of the CDR3 is 14 residues. Germline CDR1 LGHDT, CDR2 YNNKEL (reference sequence). Here the CDR3 reads CASSQGQEYYEQYF. CDR3 nucleotide sequence: TGTGCCAGCAGCCAAGGACAGGAGTACTACGAGCAGTACTTC.

The chain carries TRBV29-1 and TRBJ1-1; the match to TRBD1 covers 8 bases. The CDR3 loop spans 12 amino acids. Germline assignment: CDR1 SQVTM and CDR2 ANQGSEA. With V trimmed by 7 bases and J by 3 bases, 4 bases remained unmatched. CDR3 nucleotides: TGCAGCGCAGAACAGGGGGACACTGAAGCTTTCTTT. Its translation is CSAEQGDTEAFF.

J is TRBJ2-1 and V is TRBV9, with 9 bases that match TRBD1. CDR3 size: 14 residues. Germline-derived CDR1 and CDR2 are SGDLS and YYNGEE. Unmatched junction bases numbered 3, after V lost 1 base and J lost 7 bases. The CDR3 sequence is CASSVRDRVNEQFF. For the CDR3, the DNA is TGTGCCAGCAGCGTACGGGACAGGGTTAATGAGCAGTTCTTC.

The chain uses TRBV3-1 (or the pseudogene TRBV3-2) and TRBJ1-1; D not resolved. The CDR3 runs 14 residues. The V gene's germline CDR1 is LGHDT and CDR2 YNNKEL (reference sequence). The V gene lost 5 bases and the J gene lost 1 base, with 11 bases spanning the gap. The CDR3 sequence is CASSETRRNTEAFF. The CDR3 DNA follows: TGTGCCAGCAGCGAGACTCGGCGGAACACTGAAGCTTTCTTT.

There are a few counts of this clone. V usage is TRBV29-1 and J usage is TRBJ1-1; D not resolved. Trimming stripped 5 bases from V and 0 bases from J, with 13 bases between. Germline assignment: CDR1 SQVTM and CDR2 ANQGSEA. This CDR3 spans 14 amino acids. The CDR3 bases are TGCAGCGTTAGTCATACACAAATGAACACTGAAGCTTTCTTT. Translating it yields CSVSHTQMNTEAFF.

CDR3 in amino acids: CASRTSGGDRETQYF. In DNA, the CDR3 is TGTGCCAGCCGGACTAGCGGGGGGGATAGAGAGACCCAGTACTTC. V usage is TRBV6-5 and J usage is TRBJ2-5; 15 positions agree with TRBD2. This CDR3 has 15 amino acids. Germline trimming cut 8 bases from V and 4 bases from J; bases unmatched to any gene: 5. The germline V gene encodes CDR1 MNHEY and CDR2 SVGAGI.

The chain has TRBV19 and TRBJ1-5; 9 bases map to TRBD1. Germline loops: CDR1 LNHDA, CDR2 SQIVND (reference sequence). V was clipped by 4 bases and J by 4 bases; unmatched bases: 2. CDR3 length: 14 residues. CDR3 amino acids: CASSTGQGNQPQHF. The CDR3 nucleotides read TGTGCCAGTAGTACCGGACAGGGGAATCAGCCCCAGCATTTT.

This clone was seen a handful of times. The chain recombines TRBV29-1 with TRBJ2-1, with 8 bases identical to TRBD2. This CDR3 has 15 residues. Germline-derived CDR1 and CDR2 are SQVTM and ANQGSEA. J was trimmed by 10 bases and V by 3 bases; bases with no gene match: 14. The chain's CDR3 is CSVDPSPSGGREQFF. DNA of the CDR3: TGCAGCGTTGACCCCTCACCGAGCGGGGGCCGCGAGCAGTTCTTC.